The entry that follows covers one T cell receptor (beta chain) sequence. It has no known antigen specificity. Base qualities were left out, and no much larger clone turns up one base away. V loses 3 bases of germline sequence and J loses 0 bases, and the interval between the two ends is 5 bases. CDR1 and CDR2 were assigned from the germline V gene (reference sequence) as LNHDA and SQIVND. There are 13 amino acids in the CDR3, from cysteine to phenylalanine inclusive. Only the CDR3 DNA stays, 39 bases, in frame from base 1. In the paper's terms, the treatment or condition label means: randomized to nivolumab then ipilimumab (arm A) or the reverse (arm B). None of the trial patients had been given prior DNA-damaging chemotherapy. CheckMate 064, a randomized, open-label phase II trial of sequential checkpoint blockade, was the source of the samples, all of which came from patients with melanoma. Tumor TCR sequencing used genomic DNA from formalin-fixed paraffin-embedded (FFPE) tissue samples.

The immunoSEQ Assay was used to immunosequence TCRbeta CDR3 regions from genomic DNA. Before high-throughput sequencing, the genomic DNA was amplified using bias-controlled multiplex PCR. As for how the authors treated the data: To quantify the absolute abundance of each unique TCRbeta CDR3 region, the sequences were collapsed and filtered. Clonality was defined as 1 minus Pielou's evenness and was calculated using productive rearrangements only. Tumor T-cell fraction was computed by normalizing TCRbeta template counts to usable DNA, estimated from several housekeeping genes. A previously published method was used to identify clones whose frequencies were significantly greater in on-treatment samples than in baseline samples. TCRdb took this table from immuneACCESS and kept in-frame rearrangements with V and J called. Such tables lack part of the clones; where checked against another copy, unresolved V genes explain under half of the gap, and the rest is unexplained. V, J and clone size reflect that table, while D and trimming were determined from the DNA. The sample contains roughly 5,000 clones, around 35% of them found a single time. The top ten clones comprise approximately 7% of the sample.

The sample comes from a study of sequential checkpoint blockade in melanoma (dated by TCRdb to between 2018 and 2020). Study-level background: Patients were randomized 1:1 to first-line nivolumab followed by ipilimumab (arm A) or ipilimumab followed by nivolumab (arm B). Approximately 80% of the matched pre- and post-treatment tumor biopsy pairs came from the same lesion. DNA from around 84 pretreatment melanoma tumor samples was subjected to TCRbeta immunosequencing. Maintenance nivolumab came after both trial sequences. For approximately 20 patients, matched tumor biopsies were obtained before treatment and at week 13, following single-agent nivolumab (arm A) or ipilimumab (arm B).

Study-level results and caveats: Within-arm analyses of tumor T-cell fraction were constrained by small sample sizes and reduced statistical power. Achieving clinical benefit was about 30 times more likely for patients whose tumor T-cell fraction and clonality increased by week 13. In the nivolumab-first arm (arm A), an association was found between pretreatment tumor TIL clonality and response (P = .04). Tumor T-cell fraction and clonality were found to correlate with PD-L1 staining and CD8+ T-cell counts but not with mutational load. The model for predicting response that combines TCR metrics with mutation burden needs to be validated in larger, independent patient cohorts.

The sequence links TRBV19 to TRBJ2-5; a confident D gene designation cannot be given. The clonotype was recovered from a human donor with melanoma. The material sequenced was tumor tissue (inferred from file names), taken from a patient given nivolumab and ipilimumab in sequence. The nucleotide sequence is given as TGTGCCAGTAGTATGGGGTACCAAGAGACCCAGTACTTC. Its amino acids are CASSMGYQETQYF. With the rest looked up from the reference TRBV19 and TRBJ2-5 genes rather than sequenced, the full variable domain is DGGITQSPKYLFRKEGQNVTLSCEQNLNHDAMYWYRQDPGQGLRLIYYSQIVNDFQKGDIAEGYSVSREKKESFPLTVTSAQKNPTAFYLCASSMGYQETQYFGPGTRLLVL.